This is a list of T cell receptor beta chains from one sample in a study of blood T cells in healthy people across ages. TCRdb processed the 5' RACE reads anew with MiXCR; each CDR3 protein has one entry. The sample lists 650,000 to 800,000 distinct CDR3 sequences, under 55% occurring once. Sequencing was done on a sample of blood. The receptors were sampled from a man aged 60 to 69 in good health. Each CDR3 is given with its conserved first and last residue. The order of the fields is J gene, D gene, V gene, clone size, CDR3 protein, CDR3 DNA. A D gene is named only where the DNA matches it firmly. Only part of the rows carry a size: once, few, many, or a class if the clone is expanded.

J gene: TRBJ2-7; D gene: -; V gene: TRBV20-1; clone size: few; CDR3 protein: CSASWVGGLSEQYF; CDR3 DNA: TGCAGTGCTAGCTGGGTTGGGGGGCTGAGCGAGCAGTACTTC
J gene: TRBJ2-1; D gene: TRBD2; V gene: TRBV19; clone size: -; CDR3 protein: CASSIGTGGYYNEQFF; CDR3 DNA: TGTGCCAGTAGTATTGGGACGGGGGGGTACTACAATGAGCAGTTCTTC
J gene: TRBJ1-1; D gene: -; V gene: TRBV28; clone size: -; CDR3 protein: CASSQPPGGLNTEAFF; CDR3 DNA: TGTGCCAGCAGTCAGCCTCCCGGGGGATTAAACACTGAAGCTTTCTTT
J gene: TRBJ2-7; D gene: -; V gene: TRBV20-1; clone size: -; CDR3 protein: CSAWTEREGEQYF; CDR3 DNA: TGCAGTGCGTGGACAGAGAGGGAGGGGGAGCAGTACTTC
J gene: TRBJ1-2; D gene: -; V gene: TRBV7-2; clone size: few; CDR3 protein: CASSQPGFYGYTF; CDR3 DNA: TGTGCCAGCAGCCAACCGGGGTTCTATGGCTACACCTTC
J gene: TRBJ2-7; D gene: TRBD1; V gene: TRBV5-5; clone size: -; CDR3 protein: CASSSTGTADYEQYF; CDR3 DNA: TGTGCCAGCAGCTCCACCGGGACAGCAGACTACGAGCAGTACTTC
J gene: TRBJ2-5; D gene: TRBD2; V gene: TRBV7-2; clone size: -; CDR3 protein: CASSLLAGATPETQYF; CDR3 DNA: TGTGCCAGCAGCTTACTAGCGGGGGCTACCCCTGAGACCCAGTACTTC
J gene: TRBJ1-5; D gene: -; V gene: TRBV3-1; clone size: few; CDR3 protein: CASSQDGAQPQHF; CDR3 DNA: TGTGCCAGCAGCCAAGATGGCGCCCAGCCCCAGCATTTT
J gene: TRBJ2-7; D gene: TRBD2; V gene: TRBV6-5; clone size: -; CDR3 protein: CASSPGTSFEQYF; CDR3 DNA: TGTGCCAGCAGCCCGGGGACTAGCTTCGAGCAGTACTTC
J gene: TRBJ2-5; D gene: TRBD2; V gene: TRBV15; clone size: few; CDR3 protein: CATTSGPETQYF; CDR3 DNA: TGTGCCACCACTAGCGGTCCAGAGACCCAGTACTTC
J gene: TRBJ2-3; D gene: -; V gene: TRBV6-5; clone size: -; CDR3 protein: CASRGRGGTDTQYF; CDR3 DNA: TGTGCCAGCAGGGGCAGGGGGGGCACAGATACGCAGTATTTT